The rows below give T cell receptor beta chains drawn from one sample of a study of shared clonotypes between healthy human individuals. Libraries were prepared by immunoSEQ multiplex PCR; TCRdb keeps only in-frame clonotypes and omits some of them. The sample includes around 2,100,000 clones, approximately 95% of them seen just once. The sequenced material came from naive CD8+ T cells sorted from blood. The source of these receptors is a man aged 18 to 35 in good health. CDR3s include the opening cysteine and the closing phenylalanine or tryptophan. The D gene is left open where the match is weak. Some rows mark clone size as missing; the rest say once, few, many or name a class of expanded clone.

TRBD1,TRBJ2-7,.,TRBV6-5,CASSDGTGAYEQYF,TGTGCCAGCAGCGACGGGACAGGGGCCTACGAGCAGTACTTC
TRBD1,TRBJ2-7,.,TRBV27,CASSLKFRDRPYYEQYF,TGTGCCAGCAGTCTCAAATTCCGGGACAGGCCTTACTACGAGCAGTACTTC
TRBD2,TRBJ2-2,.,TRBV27,CASSLIRGGTTGELFF,TGTGCCAGCAGTTTAATTCGGGGAGGGACCACCGGGGAGCTGTTTTTT
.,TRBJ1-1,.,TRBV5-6,CASSPMADWNTEAFF,TGTGCCAGCAGCCCCATGGCAGATTGGAACACTGAAGCTTTCTTT
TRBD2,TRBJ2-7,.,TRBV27,CASSPLAGTGYEQYF,TGTGCCAGCAGTCCGCTAGCGGGGACGGGCTACGAGCAGTACTTC
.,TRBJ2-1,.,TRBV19,CASSIDQENEQFF,TGTGCCAGTAGTATAGATCAGGAGAATGAGCAGTTCTTC
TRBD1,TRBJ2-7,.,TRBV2,CASRTGGRSYEQYF,TGTGCCAGCAGGACAGGGGGTAGGTCCTACGAGCAGTACTTC
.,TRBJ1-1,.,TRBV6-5,CASSPGPNTEAFF,TGTGCCAGCAGCCCGGGCCCGAACACTGAAGCTTTCTTT
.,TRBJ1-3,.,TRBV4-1,CASSPGGLSGNTIYF,TGCGCCAGCAGCCCGGGGGGTCTCTCTGGAAACACCATATATTTT
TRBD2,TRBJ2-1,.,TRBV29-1,CSVEEGTSGIEQFF,TGCAGCGTTGAAGAAGGGACTAGCGGGATTGAGCAGTTCTTC
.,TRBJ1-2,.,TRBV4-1,CASSQGGGGYTF,TGCGCCAGCAGCCAAGGGGGAGGAGGCTACACCTTC
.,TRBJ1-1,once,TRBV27,CASSLLGRVNTEAFF,TGTGCCAGCAGTTTATTGGGCCGGGTGAACACTGAAGCTTTCTTT
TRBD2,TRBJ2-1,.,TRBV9,CASSTWTSGSVSEQFF,TGTGCCAGCAGTACTTGGACTAGCGGGAGCGTAAGTGAGCAGTTCTTC
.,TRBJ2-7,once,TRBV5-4,CASSLRPSYEQYF,TGTGCCAGCAGTCTACGACCCTCCTACGAGCAGTACTTC
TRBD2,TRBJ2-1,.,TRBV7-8,CASSPGRSLGGEEQFF,TGTGCCAGCAGCCCAGGACGTAGTCTGGGGGGGGAAGAGCAGTTCTTC
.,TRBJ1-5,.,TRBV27,CASSLTRALGGYSNQPQHF,TGTGCCAGCAGTTTAACGAGGGCTTTGGGGGGATATAGCAATCAGCCCCAGCATTTT
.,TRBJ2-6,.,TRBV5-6,CASSLAGAGANVLTF,TGTGCCAGCAGCTTGGCAGGGGCTGGGGCCAACGTCCTGACTTTC
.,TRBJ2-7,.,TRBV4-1,CASSQKAEAYEQYF,TGCGCCAGCAGCCAGAAAGCCGAGGCCTACGAGCAGTACTTC
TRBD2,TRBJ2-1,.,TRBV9,CASSVVSSGNNEQFF,TGTGCCAGCAGCGTAGTGTCTAGCGGGAACAATGAGCAGTTCTTC
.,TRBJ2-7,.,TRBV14,CASSQGEGYYEQYF,TGTGCCAGCAGCCAAGGAGAGGGTTACTACGAGCAGTACTTC
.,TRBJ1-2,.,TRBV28,CASTPTEGYGYTF,TGTGCCAGCACCCCGACAGAGGGCTATGGCTACACCTTC
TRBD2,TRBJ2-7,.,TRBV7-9,CASSPWTSSYEQYF,TGTGCCAGCAGCCCGTGGACTAGCTCCTACGAGCAGTACTTC
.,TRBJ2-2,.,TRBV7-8,CASSLFANTGELFF,TGTGCCAGCAGCTTATTCGCGAACACCGGGGAGCTGTTTTTT
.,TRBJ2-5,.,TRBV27,CASSTRTGGGRETQYF,TGTGCCAGCAGTACACGAACAGGGGGAGGGAGGGAGACCCAGTACTTC
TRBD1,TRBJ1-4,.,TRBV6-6,CASSPQWTGLDEKLFF,TGTGCCAGCAGTCCCCAATGGACAGGGCTAGATGAAAAACTGTTTTTT
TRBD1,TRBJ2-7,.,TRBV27,CASSLSPQGIYEQYF,TGTGCCAGCAGTTTATCCCCACAGGGGATTTACGAGCAGTACTTC
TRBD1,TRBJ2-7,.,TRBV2,CASSVTGTGLSYEQYF,TGTGCCAGCAGCGTAACCGGGACAGGGCTCTCCTACGAGCAGTACTTC
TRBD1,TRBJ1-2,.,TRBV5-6,CASSSTGGDFNYGYTF,TGTGCCAGCAGCTCGACAGGGGGCGATTTCAACTATGGCTACACCTTC
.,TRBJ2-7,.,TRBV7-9,CASSPSQGQKSYEQYF,TGTGCCAGCAGCCCAAGTCAGGGACAAAAAAGTTACGAGCAGTACTTC
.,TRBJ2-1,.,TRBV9,CASSVGAGNYNEQFF,TGTGCCAGCAGCGTAGGAGCGGGCAACTACAATGAGCAGTTCTTC
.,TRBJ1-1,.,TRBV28,CASSLTVNTEAFF,TGTGCCAGCAGTTTAACCGTGAACACTGAAGCTTTCTTT
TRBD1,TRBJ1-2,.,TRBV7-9,CASSFGTGYGYTF,TGTGCCAGCAGCTTTGGGACAGGGTATGGCTACACCTTC
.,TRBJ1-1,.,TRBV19,CASSVLVGGGTEAFF,TGTGCCAGTAGTGTCTTGGTGGGAGGGGGCACTGAAGCTTTCTTT
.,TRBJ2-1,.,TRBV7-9,CASSLSGNEQFF,TGTGCCAGCAGCTTGAGTGGCAATGAGCAGTTCTTC
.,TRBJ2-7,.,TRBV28,CASRIRDNPSYEQYF,TGTGCCAGCAGGATAAGGGACAACCCCTCCTACGAGCAGTACTTC
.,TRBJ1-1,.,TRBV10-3,CAISEGTGTEAFF,TGTGCCATCAGTGAGGGTACAGGGACTGAAGCTTTCTTT
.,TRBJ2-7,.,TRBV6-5,CASRPNPDYSYEQYF,TGTGCCAGCAGGCCTAACCCGGACTACTCCTACGAGCAGTACTTC
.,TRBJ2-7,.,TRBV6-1,CASSDSVPYEQYF,TGTGCCAGCAGTGATTCCGTCCCCTACGAGCAGTACTTC
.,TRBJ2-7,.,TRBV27,CASSPTGSYEQYF,TGTGCCAGCAGTCCAACCGGGAGCTACGAGCAGTACTTC
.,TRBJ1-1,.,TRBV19,CASSIGGNTEAFF,TGTGCCAGTAGTATAGGAGGGAACACTGAAGCTTTCTTT
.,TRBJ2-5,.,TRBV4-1,CASSQGKKETQYF,TGCGCCAGCAGCCAAGGAAAGAAAGAGACCCAGTACTTC
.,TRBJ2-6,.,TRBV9,CASSSTRGANVLTF,TGTGCCAGCAGCTCGACTAGGGGGGCCAACGTCCTGACTTTC
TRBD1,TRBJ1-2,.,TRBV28,CASRRTGEYGYTF,TGTGCCAGCAGGAGGACAGGGGAATATGGCTACACCTTC
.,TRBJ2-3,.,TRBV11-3,CASSFAGNTDTQYF,TGTGCCAGCAGCTTCGCCGGAAACACAGATACGCAGTATTTT
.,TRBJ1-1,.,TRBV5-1,CASSLEGGNTEAFF,TGCGCCAGCAGCTTGGAGGGAGGTAACACTGAAGCTTTCTTT
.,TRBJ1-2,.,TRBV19,CASSNREPAYGYTF,TGTGCCAGTAGTAACCGGGAGCCCGCATATGGCTACACCTTC
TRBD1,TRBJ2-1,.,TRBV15,CATRDRGNNEQFF,TGTGCCACTAGGGACAGGGGTAACAATGAGCAGTTCTTC
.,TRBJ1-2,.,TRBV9,CASSVDNKALGCGYTF,TGTGCCAGCAGCGTAGATAACAAGGCTCTAGGTTGTGGCTACACCTTC
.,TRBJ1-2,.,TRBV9,CASRRPDGGYTF,TGTGCCAGCAGGAGACCCGACGGTGGCTACACCTTC
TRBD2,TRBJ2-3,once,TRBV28,CASSSSGESTDTQYF,TGTGCCAGCAGTTCTAGCGGGGAAAGCACAGATACGCAGTATTTT
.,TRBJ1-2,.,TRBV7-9,CASSLGGEGYTF,TGTGCCAGCAGCTTAGGAGGGGAGGGCTACACCTTC
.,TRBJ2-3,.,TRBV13,CASSLVASGTDTQYF,TGTGCCAGCAGCTTAGTGGCTAGCGGCACAGATACGCAGTATTTT
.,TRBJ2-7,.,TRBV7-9,CASSGPLGTGDEQYF,TGTGCCAGCAGCGGCCCCCTGGGGACTGGGGACGAGCAGTACTTC
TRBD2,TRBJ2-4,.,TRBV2,CARSLAGAGSGKNIQYF,TGTGCCAGGTCACTAGCGGGAGCTGGGTCTGGCAAAAACATTCAGTACTTC